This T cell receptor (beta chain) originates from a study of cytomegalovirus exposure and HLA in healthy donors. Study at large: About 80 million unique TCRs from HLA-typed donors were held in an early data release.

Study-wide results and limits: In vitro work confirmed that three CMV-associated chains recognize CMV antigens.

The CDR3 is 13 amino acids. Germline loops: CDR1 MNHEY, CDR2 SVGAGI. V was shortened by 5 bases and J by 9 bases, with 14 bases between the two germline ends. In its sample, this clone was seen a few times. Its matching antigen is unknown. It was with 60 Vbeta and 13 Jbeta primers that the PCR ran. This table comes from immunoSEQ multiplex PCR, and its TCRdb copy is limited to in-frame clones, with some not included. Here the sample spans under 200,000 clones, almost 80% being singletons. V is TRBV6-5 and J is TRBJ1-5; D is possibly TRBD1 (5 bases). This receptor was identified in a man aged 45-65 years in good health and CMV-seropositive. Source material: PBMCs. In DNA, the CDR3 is TGTGCCAGCAGTGAAGCCACAAGGGGGCCCCAGCATTTT. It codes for CASSEATRGPQHF.